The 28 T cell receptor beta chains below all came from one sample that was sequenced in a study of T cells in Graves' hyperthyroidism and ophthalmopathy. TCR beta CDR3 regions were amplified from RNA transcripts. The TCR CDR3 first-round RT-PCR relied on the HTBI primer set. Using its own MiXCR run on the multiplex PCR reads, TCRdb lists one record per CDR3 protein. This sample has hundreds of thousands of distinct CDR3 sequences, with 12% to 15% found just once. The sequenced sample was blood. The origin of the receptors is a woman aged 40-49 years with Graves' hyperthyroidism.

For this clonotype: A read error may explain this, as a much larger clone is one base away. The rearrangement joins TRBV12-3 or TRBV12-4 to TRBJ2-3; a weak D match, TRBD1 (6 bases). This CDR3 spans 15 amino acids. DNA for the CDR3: TGTACCAGCAGCCCACAGGGAGTTCGATTAGATACGCAGTATTTT. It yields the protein CTSSPQGVRLDTQYF.

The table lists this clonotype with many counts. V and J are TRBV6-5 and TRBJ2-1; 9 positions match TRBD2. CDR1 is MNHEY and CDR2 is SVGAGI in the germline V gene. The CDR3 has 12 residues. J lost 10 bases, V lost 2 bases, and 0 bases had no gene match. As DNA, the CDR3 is TGTGCCAGCAGTTACACTAGCGGGGAGCAGTTCTTC. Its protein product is CASSYTSGEQFF.

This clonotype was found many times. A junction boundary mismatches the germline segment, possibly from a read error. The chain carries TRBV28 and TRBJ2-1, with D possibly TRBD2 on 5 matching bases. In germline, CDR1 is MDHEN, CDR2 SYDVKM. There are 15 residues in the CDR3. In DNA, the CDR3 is TGTGCCAGCAGATTATACCCCTTGCGGGTCAATGAGCAGTTCTTC. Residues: CASRLYPLRVNEQFF.

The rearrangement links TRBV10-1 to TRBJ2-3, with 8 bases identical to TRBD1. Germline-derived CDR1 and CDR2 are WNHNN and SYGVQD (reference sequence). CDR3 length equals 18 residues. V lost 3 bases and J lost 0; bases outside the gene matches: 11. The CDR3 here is CASSDKVSTGASTDTQYF. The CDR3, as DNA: TGCGCCAGCAGTGACAAAGTTTCGACAGGGGCTAGCACAGATACGCAGTATTTT.

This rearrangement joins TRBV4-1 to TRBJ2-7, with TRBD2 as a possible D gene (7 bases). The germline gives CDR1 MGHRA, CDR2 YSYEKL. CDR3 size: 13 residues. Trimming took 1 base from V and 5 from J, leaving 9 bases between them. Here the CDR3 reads CASSQVGGDEQYF. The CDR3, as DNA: TGCGCCAGCAGCCAAGTAGGGGGGGACGAGCAGTACTTC.

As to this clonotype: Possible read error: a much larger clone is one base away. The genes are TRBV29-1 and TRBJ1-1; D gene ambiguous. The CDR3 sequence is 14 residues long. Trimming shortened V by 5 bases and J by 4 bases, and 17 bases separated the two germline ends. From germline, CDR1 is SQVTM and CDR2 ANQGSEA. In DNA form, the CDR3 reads TGCAGCGTTCCCAGCCGCACCATGAGCACTGAAGCTTTCTTT. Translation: CSVPSRTMSTEAFF.

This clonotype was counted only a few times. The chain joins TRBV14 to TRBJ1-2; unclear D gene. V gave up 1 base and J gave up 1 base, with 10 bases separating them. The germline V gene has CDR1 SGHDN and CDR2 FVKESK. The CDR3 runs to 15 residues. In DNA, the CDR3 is TGTGCCAGCAGCCAAGCGGGCAGGTTTAACTATGGCTACACCTTC. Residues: CASSQAGRFNYGYTF.

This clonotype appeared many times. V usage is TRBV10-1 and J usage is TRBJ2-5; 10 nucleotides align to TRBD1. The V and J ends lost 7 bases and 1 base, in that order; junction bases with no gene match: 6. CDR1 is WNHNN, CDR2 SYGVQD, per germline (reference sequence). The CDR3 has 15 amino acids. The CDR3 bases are TGCGCCAGCACCCGTGACAGGGGGCGCCAAGAGACCCAGTACTTC. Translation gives CASTRDRGRQETQYF.

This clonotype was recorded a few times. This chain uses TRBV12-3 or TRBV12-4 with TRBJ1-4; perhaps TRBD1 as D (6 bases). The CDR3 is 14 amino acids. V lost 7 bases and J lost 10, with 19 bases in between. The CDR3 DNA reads TGTGCCAGCAATCTAAATGGACAGAACGGAAAACTGTTTTTT. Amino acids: CASNLNGQNGKLFF.

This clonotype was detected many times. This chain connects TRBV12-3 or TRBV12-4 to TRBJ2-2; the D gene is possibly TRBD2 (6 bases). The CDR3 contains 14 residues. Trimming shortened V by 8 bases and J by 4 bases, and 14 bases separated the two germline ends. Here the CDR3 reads CASLTLAITGELFF. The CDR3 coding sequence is TGTGCCAGCCTAACGCTAGCGATCACCGGGGAGCTGTTTTTT.

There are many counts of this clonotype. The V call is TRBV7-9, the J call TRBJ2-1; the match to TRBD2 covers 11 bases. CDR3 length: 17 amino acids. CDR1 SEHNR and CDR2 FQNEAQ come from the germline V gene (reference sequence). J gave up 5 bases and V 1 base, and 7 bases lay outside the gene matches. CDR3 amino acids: CASSLGPGLAVDNEQFF. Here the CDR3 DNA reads TGTGCCAGCAGCTTAGGCCCGGGACTAGCGGTTGACAATGAGCAGTTCTTC.

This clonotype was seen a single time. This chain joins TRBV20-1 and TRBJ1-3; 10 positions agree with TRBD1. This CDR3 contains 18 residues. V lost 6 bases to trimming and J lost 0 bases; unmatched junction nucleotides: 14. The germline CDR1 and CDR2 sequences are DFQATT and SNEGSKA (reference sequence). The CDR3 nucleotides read TGCAGTGCCGGAGGGACAGGGGCGCCCTTGATCTCTGGAAACACCATATATTTT. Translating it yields CSAGGTGAPLISGNTIYF.

CDR3 in DNA: TGTGCCAGCAGCTTCTGGATAAAAGGGGGCTCCTACGAGCAGTACTTC. Translation gives CASSFWIKGGSYEQYF. The J gene is TRBJ2-7, the V gene TRBV7-2; D might be TRBD1 (6 bases). This CDR3 has 16 residues. The ends were cut back, 3 bases at V and 0 bases at J, with 15 bases in the middle. Germline assignment: CDR1 SGHTA and CDR2 FQGNSA.

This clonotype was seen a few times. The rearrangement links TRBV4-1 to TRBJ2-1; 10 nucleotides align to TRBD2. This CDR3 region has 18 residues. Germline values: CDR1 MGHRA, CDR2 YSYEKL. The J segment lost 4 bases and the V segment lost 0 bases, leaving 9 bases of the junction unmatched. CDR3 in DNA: TGCGCCAGCAGCCAAGATGCGGTGAGGACTAGCGGTTACAATGAGCAGTTCTTC. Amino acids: CASSQDAVRTSGYNEQFF.

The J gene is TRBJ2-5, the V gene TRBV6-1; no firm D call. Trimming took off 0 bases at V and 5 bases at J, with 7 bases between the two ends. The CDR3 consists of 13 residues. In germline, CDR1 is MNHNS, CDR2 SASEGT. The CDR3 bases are TGTGCCAGCAGTGAAGCGAGGTGGGAGACCCAGTACTTC. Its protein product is CASSEARWETQYF.

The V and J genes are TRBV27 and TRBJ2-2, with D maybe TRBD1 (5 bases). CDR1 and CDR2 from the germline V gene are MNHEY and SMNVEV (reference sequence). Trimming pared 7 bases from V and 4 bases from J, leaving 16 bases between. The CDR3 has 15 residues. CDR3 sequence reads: CASTPGPASTGELFF. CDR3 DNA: TGTGCCAGCACCCCAGGGCCGGCGAGCACCGGGGAGCTGTTTTTT.

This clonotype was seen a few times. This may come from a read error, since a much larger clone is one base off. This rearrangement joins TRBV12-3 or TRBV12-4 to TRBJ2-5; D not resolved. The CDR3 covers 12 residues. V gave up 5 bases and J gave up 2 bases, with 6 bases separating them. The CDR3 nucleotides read TGTGCCAGCAGTGCTACACAAGAGACCCAGTACTTC. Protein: CASSATQETQYF.

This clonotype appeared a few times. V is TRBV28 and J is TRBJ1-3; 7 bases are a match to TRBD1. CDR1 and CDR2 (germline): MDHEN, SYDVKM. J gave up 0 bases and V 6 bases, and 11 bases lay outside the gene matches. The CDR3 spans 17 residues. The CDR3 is CASRRPPGQNSGNTIYF. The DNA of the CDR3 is TGTGCCAGCAGGCGACCCCCGGGACAGAACTCTGGAAACACCATATATTTT.

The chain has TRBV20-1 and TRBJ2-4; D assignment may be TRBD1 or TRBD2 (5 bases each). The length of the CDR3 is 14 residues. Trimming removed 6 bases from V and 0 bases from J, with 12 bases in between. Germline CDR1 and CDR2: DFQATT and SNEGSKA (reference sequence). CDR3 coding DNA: TGCAGTGCGGGGGACGAAATAGCCAAAAACATTCAGTACTTC. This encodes CSAGDEIAKNIQYF.

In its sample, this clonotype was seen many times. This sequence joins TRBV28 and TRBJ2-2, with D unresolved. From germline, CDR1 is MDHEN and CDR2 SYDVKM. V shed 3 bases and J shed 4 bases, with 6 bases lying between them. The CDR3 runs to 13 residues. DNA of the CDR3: TGTGCCAGCAGTTTTCATAGCACCGGGGAGCTGTTTTTT. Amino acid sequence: CASSFHSTGELFF.

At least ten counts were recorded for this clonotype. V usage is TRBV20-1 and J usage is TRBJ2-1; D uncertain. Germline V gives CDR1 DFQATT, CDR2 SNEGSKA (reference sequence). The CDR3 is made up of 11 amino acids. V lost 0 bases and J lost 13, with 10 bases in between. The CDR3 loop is CSARDNPHQFF. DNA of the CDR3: TGCAGTGCTAGAGATAACCCTCATCAGTTCTTC.

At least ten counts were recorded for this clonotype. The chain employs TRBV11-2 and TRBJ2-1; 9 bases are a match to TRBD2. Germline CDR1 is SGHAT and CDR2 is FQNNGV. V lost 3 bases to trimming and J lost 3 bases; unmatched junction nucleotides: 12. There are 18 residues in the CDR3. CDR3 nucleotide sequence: TGTGCCAGCAGCTTCTCCTTCGACCCGACTAGCGGCTACAATGAGCAGTTCTTC. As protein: CASSFSFDPTSGYNEQFF.

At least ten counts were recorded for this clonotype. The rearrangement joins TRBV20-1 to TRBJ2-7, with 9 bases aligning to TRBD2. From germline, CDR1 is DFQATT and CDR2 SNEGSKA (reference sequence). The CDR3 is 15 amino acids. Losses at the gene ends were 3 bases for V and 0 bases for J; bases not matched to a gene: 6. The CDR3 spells CSASNAGGTSYEQYF. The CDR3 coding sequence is TGCAGTGCTAGTAATGCGGGAGGGACCTCCTACGAGCAGTACTTC.

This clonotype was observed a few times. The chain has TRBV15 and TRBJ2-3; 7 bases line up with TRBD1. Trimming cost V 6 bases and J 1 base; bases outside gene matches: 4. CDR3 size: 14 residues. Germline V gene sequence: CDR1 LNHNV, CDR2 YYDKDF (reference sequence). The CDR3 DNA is TGTGCCACCAGTCAGGGGGATCGCACAGATACGCAGTATTTT. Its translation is CATSQGDRTDTQYF.

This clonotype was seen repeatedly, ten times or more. In DNA, the CDR3 is TGTGCCATCAGGGCCGGGACTACGAACTACGAGCAGTACTTC. Amino acid sequence: CAIRAGTTNYEQYF. The V and J genes are TRBV10-3 and TRBJ2-7; 7 bases agree with TRBD2. The length of the CDR3 is 14 residues. The ends lost 6 bases at V and 3 bases at J; junction bases unmatched: 8. Germline assignment: CDR1 ENHRY and CDR2 SYGVKD.

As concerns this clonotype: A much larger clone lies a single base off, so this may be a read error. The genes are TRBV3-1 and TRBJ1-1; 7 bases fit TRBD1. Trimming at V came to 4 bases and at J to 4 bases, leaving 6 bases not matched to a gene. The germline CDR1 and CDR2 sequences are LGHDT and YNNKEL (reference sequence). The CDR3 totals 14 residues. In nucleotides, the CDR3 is TGTGCCAGCAGCCTTGGGACAGATATCACTGAAGCTTTCTTT. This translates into CASSLGTDITEAFF.

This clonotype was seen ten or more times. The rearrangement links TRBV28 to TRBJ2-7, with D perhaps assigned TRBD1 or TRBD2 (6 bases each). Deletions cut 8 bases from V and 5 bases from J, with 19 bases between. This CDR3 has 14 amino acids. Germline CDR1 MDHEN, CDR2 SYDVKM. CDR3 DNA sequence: TGTGCCAGCGGAACCTTCGGGGGCCGGGACGAGCAGTACTTC. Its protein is CASGTFGGRDEQYF.

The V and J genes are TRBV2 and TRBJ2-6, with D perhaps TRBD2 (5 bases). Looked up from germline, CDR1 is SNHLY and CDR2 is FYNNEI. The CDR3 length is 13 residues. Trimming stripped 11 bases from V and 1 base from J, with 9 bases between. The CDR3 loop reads CAGSGSGANVLTF. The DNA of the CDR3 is TGTGCCGGGTCGGGATCTGGGGCCAACGTCCTGACTTTC.